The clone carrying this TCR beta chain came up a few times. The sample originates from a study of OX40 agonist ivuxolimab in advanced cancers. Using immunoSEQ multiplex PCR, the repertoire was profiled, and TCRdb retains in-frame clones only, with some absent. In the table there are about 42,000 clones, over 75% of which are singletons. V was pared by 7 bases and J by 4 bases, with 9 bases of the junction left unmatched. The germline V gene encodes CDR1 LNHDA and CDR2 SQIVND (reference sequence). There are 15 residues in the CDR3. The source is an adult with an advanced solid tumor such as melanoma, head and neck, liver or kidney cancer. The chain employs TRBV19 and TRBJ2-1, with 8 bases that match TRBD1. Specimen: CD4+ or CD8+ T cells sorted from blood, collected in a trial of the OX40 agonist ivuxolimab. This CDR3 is CASTLGQAMYNEQFF. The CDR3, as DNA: TGTGCCAGTACCCTGGGACAGGCGATGTACAATGAGCAGTTCTTC.